The next 25 T cell receptor beta chains were all read from a single sample in a study of T cell responses to AZD1222 COVID-19 vaccine. Only in-frame clones appear in the TCRdb table, and some are missing; sequencing was by immunoSEQ multiplex PCR. Seen here are 100,000 to 130,000 clones, about 89% observed once, and the top ten hold less than 7.5%. The material sequenced was peripheral blood, taken 28 days after the second AZD1222 dose. All receptors come from an adult who received the AZD1222 COVID-19 vaccine.

DNA for the CDR3: TGTGCCAGCGCCATGGCGGAGATGAACACTGAAGCTTTCTTT. Protein sequence: CASAMAEMNTEAFF. The chain combines TRBV6-4 with TRBJ1-1; no firm D call. Germline assignment: CDR1 MRHNA and CDR2 SNTAGT. This CDR3 is 14 amino acids long. Deletions cut 8 bases from V and 0 bases from J, with 13 bases between.

The rearrangement joins TRBV2 to TRBJ1-5; TRBD1 is a possible D gene (5 bases). Germline-derived CDR1 and CDR2 are SNHLY and FYNNEI. V lost 6 bases and J 9 bases, leaving 15 bases between the germline ends. There are 13 residues in the CDR3. CDR3 region: CASRAGSPGPQHF. The DNA of the CDR3 is TGTGCCAGCAGAGCAGGGTCCCCCGGGCCCCAGCATTTT.

This chain links TRBV5-4 with TRBJ2-7; D is ambiguous. This CDR3 is built from 13 residues. CDR1 and CDR2 from the germline V gene are SGHNT and YYREEE (reference sequence). V gave up 0 bases and J gave up 5 bases, with 9 bases separating them. The CDR3 region has the DNA TGTGCCAGCAGCTTGGATAGCAGCAACGAGCAGTACTTC. This translates into CASSLDSSNEQYF.

This chain joins TRBV30 and TRBJ2-2; D remains ambiguous. Trimming pared 2 bases from V and 3 bases from J, leaving 10 bases between. The CDR3 is 14 residues long. Looked up from germline, CDR1 is GTSNPN and CDR2 is SVGIG (reference sequence). The CDR3 nucleotides are TGTGCCTGGAGTCGACCGGATTACACCGGGGAGCTGTTTTTT. Protein: CAWSRPDYTGELFF.

The chain joins TRBV10-3 to TRBJ2-7; D might be TRBD1 or TRBD2, each matching 5 bases. The V gene lost 2 bases and the J gene lost 3 bases, with 20 bases spanning the gap. CDR1 ENHRY and CDR2 SYGVKD come from the germline V gene. The CDR3 is made up of 17 amino acids. The CDR3: CAISENRPGAGNYEQYF. The DNA for the CDR3 is TGTGCCATCAGTGAGAATAGGCCCGGGGCAGGGAACTACGAGCAGTACTTC.

This chain joins TRBV19 and TRBJ2-1, with D perhaps TRBD1 (6 bases). The CDR3 is 13 residues long. V lost 6 bases and J 0 bases, leaving 6 bases between the germline ends. Germline V gene lookup returns CDR1 LNHDA and CDR2 SQIVND (reference sequence). The DNA of the CDR3 is TGTGCCAGTAGCAGGGGCTCCTACAATGAGCAGTTCTTC. Protein product: CASSRGSYNEQFF.

The V call is TRBV2, the J call TRBJ2-5; 7 bases agree with TRBD2. The CDR3 loop spans 14 amino acids. The germline V gene encodes CDR1 SNHLY and CDR2 FYNNEI. J gave up 1 base and V 4 bases, and 3 bases lay outside the gene matches. For the CDR3, the DNA is TGTGCCAGCAGTGTGCAGCGGGGCCAAGAGACCCAGTACTTC. This sequence encodes CASSVQRGQETQYF.

The rearrangement links TRBV6-5 to TRBJ2-7; TRBD2 matches at 9 bases. The CDR3 sequence is 14 residues long. Per germline, CDR1 MNHEY and CDR2 SVGAGI. Trimming cost V 2 bases and J 7 bases; bases outside gene matches: 6. The CDR3 coding sequence is TGTGCCAGCAGTTACGCGGGGGGGCTGAGGGAGCAGTACTTC. Encoded protein: CASSYAGGLREQYF.

The chain couples TRBV5-1 to TRBJ2-1, with D possibly TRBD2 on 6 matching bases. The CDR3 is 14 residues long. In germline, CDR1 is SGHRS, CDR2 YFSETQ. V was shortened by 0 bases and J by 9 bases, with 13 bases between the two germline ends. The CDR3, as DNA: TGCGCCAGCAGCTTGGCCCGGGCGGGAAGTGAGCAGTTCTTC. This codes for CASSLARAGSEQFF.

This clone was seen only once. The chain links TRBV6-5 to TRBJ2-2; D is possibly TRBD1 (5 bases). Germline V lookup: CDR1 MNHEY, CDR2 SVGAGI. V was cut by 2 bases and J by 4 bases, with 11 bases left in between. The CDR3 runs to 15 residues. The CDR3 nucleotides are TGTGCCAGCAGTTACAGGGGTGCGAGCACCGGGGAGCTGTTTTTT. It encodes CASSYRGASTGELFF.

The chain links TRBV19 to TRBJ1-5; D is unclear. This CDR3 has 17 residues. V was pared by 3 bases and J by 0 bases, with 15 bases between. Germline loops: CDR1 LNHDA, CDR2 SQIVND (reference sequence). The CDR3 loop is CASSIDGSKNSNQPQHF. The CDR3 coding sequence is TGTGCCAGTAGTATCGACGGATCAAAGAATAGCAATCAGCCCCAGCATTTT.

CDR3 nucleotides: TGTGCCAGCAGTTTGCTGGACACTACTAACTATGGCTACACCTTC. As protein: CASSLLDTTNYGYTF. This chain connects TRBV28 to TRBJ1-2, with a weak D call TRBD1 (5 bases). Trimming removed 3 bases at V and 0 bases at J, with 11 bases between. The CDR3 extends over 15 amino acids. Per the germline V gene, CDR1 is MDHEN and CDR2 is SYDVKM.

The chain couples TRBV18 to TRBJ1-5, with D possibly matching TRBD1 (6 bases). Germline CDR1 is KGHSH and CDR2 is LQKENI. The length of the CDR3 is 15 residues. Trimming stripped 6 bases from V and 5 bases from J, with 17 bases between. The CDR3: CASSFGQPVDQPQHF. CDR3 coding DNA: TGTGCCAGCTCCTTCGGACAGCCGGTCGATCAGCCCCAGCATTTT.

This chain connects TRBV7-2 to TRBJ2-7; 8 nucleotides line up with TRBD2. Germline CDR1 is SGHTA and CDR2 is FQGNSA. The trim removed 6 bases at V and 4 bases at J, leaving 5 bases unmatched. This CDR3 comprises 13 residues. CDR3: CASRHSGAYEQYF. The CDR3 nucleotides are TGTGCCAGCAGGCATAGCGGGGCTTACGAGCAGTACTTC.

The V gene is TRBV4-3, the J gene TRBJ2-5; D not certain. This CDR3 is 13 amino acids long. Trimming removed 2 bases from V and 5 bases from J, with 9 bases in between. CDR1 LGHNA and CDR2 YSLEER come from the germline V gene. CDR3 loop: CASSQWVGETQYF. The CDR3 DNA sequence: TGCGCCAGCAGCCAATGGGTGGGGGAGACCCAGTACTTC.

The chain is built from TRBV7-8 and TRBJ2-1, with D maybe TRBD2 (5 bases). Germline-derived CDR1 and CDR2 are SGHVS and FQNEAQ. The CDR3 is 16 amino acids. V dropped 6 bases and J dropped 2 bases, with 17 bases sitting between them. CDR3 nucleotide sequence: TGTGCCAGCAGACTGTTTGGAGCGAGGGCCTACAATGAGCAGTTCTTC. Protein: CASRLFGARAYNEQFF.

This chain joins TRBV7-9 and TRBJ1-2; possible D gene TRBD1, 5 bases. This CDR3 has 12 amino acids. V lost 1 base and J 10 bases, leaving 10 bases between the germline ends. Germline values: CDR1 SEHNR, CDR2 FQNEAQ (reference sequence). The CDR3 DNA follows: TGTGCCAGCAGCTTAGTTGAGGGGAACTACACCTTC. Translating it yields CASSLVEGNYTF.

The V and J genes are TRBV9 and TRBJ2-1, with D perhaps matching TRBD2 (6 bases). Germline V gene data show CDR1 as SGDLS and CDR2 as YYNGEE. This CDR3 contains 15 residues. The V end lost 3 bases, the J end lost 6 bases, and 16 bases lay between the germline ends. CDR3 sequence (DNA): TGTGCCAGCAGCGCCCTGGGGCGGGACTTCAATGAGCAGTTCTTC. Its protein is CASSALGRDFNEQFF. Variable domain in full (rest from reference TRBV9 and TRBJ2-1): DSGVTQTPKHLITATGQRVTLRCSPRSGDLSVYWYQQSLDQGLQFLIQYYNGEERAKGNILERFSAQQFPDLHSELNLSSLELGDSALYFCASSALGRDFNEQFFGPGTRLTVL.

The V gene is TRBV27, the J gene TRBJ2-7; the match to TRBD2 covers 7 bases. Trimming at V came to 6 bases and at J to 4 bases, leaving 15 bases not matched to a gene. CDR1 and CDR2 (germline): MNHEY, SMNVEV (reference sequence). The CDR3 length is 16 residues. The CDR3 loop reads CASRQGRGVGLYEQYF. The CDR3 DNA is TGTGCCAGCAGACAAGGACGGGGGGTGGGTTTATACGAGCAGTACTTC.

The genes are TRBV5-1 and TRBJ1-2; TRBD1 matches at 9 bases. The CDR3 length is 13 residues. With V trimmed by 0 bases and J by 7 bases, 1 base remained unmatched. From germline, CDR1 is SGHRS and CDR2 YFSETQ. In DNA, the CDR3 is TGCGCCAGCAGCTTGGGGGACAGGGTTGGCTACACCTTC. Its protein product is CASSLGDRVGYTF.

The V call is TRBV6-4, the J call TRBJ2-1; 7 bases are shared with TRBD1. V shed 0 bases and J 4 bases; nucleotides not matched to a gene: 6. This CDR3 has 16 residues. Germline V gene lookup returns CDR1 MRHNA and CDR2 SNTAGT. CDR3 DNA: TGTGCCAGCAGTGACTCGTCCGACAGGGAATACAATGAGCAGTTCTTC. Translating gives CASSDSSDREYNEQFF.

The chain is built from TRBV19 and TRBJ1-2, with TRBD1 matching 9 bases. The V gene's germline CDR1 is LNHDA and CDR2 SQIVND (reference sequence). Germline trimming cut 6 bases from V and 8 bases from J; bases unmatched to any gene: 7. The CDR3 runs 13 residues. CDR3 residues: CASSSGQGNGYTF. DNA of the CDR3: TGTGCCAGTAGCTCGGGACAGGGAAACGGCTACACCTTC.

This sequence joins TRBV5-1 and TRBJ2-7; D might be TRBD1 or TRBD2, each matching 5 bases. The germline V gene encodes CDR1 SGHRS and CDR2 YFSETQ. This CDR3 contains 14 residues. Trimming shortened V by 4 bases and J by 2 bases, and 13 bases separated the two germline ends. The DNA for the CDR3 is TGCGCCAGCAGCCCAGGGCAGGGAGCCTACGAGCAGTACTTC. Translated: CASSPGQGAYEQYF.

The gene calls are TRBV7-2 and TRBJ2-3, with unresolved D. V was trimmed by 10 bases and J by 4 bases, leaving 6 bases between them. Looked up from germline, CDR1 is SGHTA and CDR2 is FQGNSA. The CDR3 runs to 10 residues. The CDR3 sequence: CAIKADTQYF. In DNA form, the CDR3 reads TGTGCCATCAAGGCAGATACGCAGTATTTT.

V is TRBV19 and J is TRBJ2-2; tentative D call: TRBD1 (5 bases). This CDR3 comprises 15 residues. V shed 3 bases and J shed 5 bases, with 13 bases lying between them. The V gene's germline CDR1 is LNHDA and CDR2 SQIVND (reference sequence). In DNA, the CDR3 is TGTGCCAGTAGTATCCGCCAGGGCGGAACCGGGGAGCTGTTTTTT. The encoded protein is CASSIRQGGTGELFF.